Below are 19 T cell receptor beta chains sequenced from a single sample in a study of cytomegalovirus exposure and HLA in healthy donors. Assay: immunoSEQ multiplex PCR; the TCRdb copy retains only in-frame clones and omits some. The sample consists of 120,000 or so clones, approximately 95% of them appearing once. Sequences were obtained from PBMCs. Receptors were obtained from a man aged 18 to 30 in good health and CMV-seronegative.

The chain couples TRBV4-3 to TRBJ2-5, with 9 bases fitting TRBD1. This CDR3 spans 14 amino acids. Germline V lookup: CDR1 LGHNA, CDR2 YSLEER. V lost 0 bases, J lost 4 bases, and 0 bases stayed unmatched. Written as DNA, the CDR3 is TGCGCCAGCAGCCAAGAGGACAGGGGAGAGACCCAGTACTTC. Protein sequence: CASSQEDRGETQYF.

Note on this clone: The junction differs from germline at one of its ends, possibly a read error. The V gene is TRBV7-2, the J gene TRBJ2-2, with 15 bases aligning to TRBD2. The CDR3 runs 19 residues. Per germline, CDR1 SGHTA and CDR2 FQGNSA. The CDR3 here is CASSSRWTSGRAYTRELFF. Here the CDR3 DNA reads TGTGCCAGCAGCTCACGTTGGACTAGCGGGAGGGCATACACCAGGGAGCTGTTTTTT.

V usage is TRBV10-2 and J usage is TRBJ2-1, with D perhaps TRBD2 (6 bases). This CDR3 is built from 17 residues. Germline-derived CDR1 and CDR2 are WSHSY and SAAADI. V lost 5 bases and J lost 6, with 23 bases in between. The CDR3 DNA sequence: TGCGCCAGCAGTCGGGTACGCGGGACCACCCCTGGCAATGAGCAGTTCTTC. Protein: CASSRVRGTTPGNEQFF.

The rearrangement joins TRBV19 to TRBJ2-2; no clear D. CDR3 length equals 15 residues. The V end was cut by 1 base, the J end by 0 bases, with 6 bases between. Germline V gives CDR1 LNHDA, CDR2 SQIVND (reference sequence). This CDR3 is CASSIGQANTGELFF. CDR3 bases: TGTGCCAGTAGTATAGGCCAGGCGAACACCGGGGAGCTGTTTTTT. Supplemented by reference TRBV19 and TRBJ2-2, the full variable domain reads DGGITQSPKYLFRKEGQNVTLSCEQNLNHDAMYWYRQDPGQGLRLIYYSQIVNDFQKGDIAEGYSVSREKKESFPLTVTSAQKNPTAFYLCASSIGQANTGELFFGEGSRLTVL.

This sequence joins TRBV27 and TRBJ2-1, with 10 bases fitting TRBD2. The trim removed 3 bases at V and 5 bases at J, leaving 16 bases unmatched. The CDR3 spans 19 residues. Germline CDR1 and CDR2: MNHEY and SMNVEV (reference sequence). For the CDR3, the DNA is TGTGCCAGCAGTTTGATCTGGACTAGCGGTCCTTCCCCTCACAATGAGCAGTTCTTC. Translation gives CASSLIWTSGPSPHNEQFF.

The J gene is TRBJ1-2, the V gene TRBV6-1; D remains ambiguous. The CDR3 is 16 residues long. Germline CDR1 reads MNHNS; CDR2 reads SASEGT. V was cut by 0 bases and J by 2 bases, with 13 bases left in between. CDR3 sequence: CASSEAGRIRNYGYTF. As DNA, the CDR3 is TGTGCCAGCAGTGAAGCAGGGAGAATTCGGAACTATGGCTACACCTTC.

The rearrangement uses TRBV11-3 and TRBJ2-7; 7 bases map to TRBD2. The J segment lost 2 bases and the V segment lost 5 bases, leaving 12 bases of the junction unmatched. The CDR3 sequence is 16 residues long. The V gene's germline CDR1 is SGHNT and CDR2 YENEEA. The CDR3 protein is CASSPPAGLLAYEQYF. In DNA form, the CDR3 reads TGTGCCAGCAGCCCACCAGCGGGACTTTTAGCCTACGAGCAGTACTTC.

CDR3 nucleotides: TGTGCCAGCAGCCCCGGGGAGCGGGAGCGGACGCAGTATTTT. This translates into CASSPGERERTQYF. The gene calls are TRBV7-9 and TRBJ2-3; 8 nucleotides match TRBD2. Per germline, CDR1 SEHNR and CDR2 FQNEAQ (reference sequence). The CDR3 is made up of 14 amino acids. V was clipped by 5 bases and J by 9 bases; unmatched bases: 10.

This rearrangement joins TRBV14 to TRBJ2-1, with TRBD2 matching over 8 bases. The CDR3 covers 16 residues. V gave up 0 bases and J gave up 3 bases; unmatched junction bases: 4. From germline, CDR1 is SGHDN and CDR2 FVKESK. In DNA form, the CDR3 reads TGTGCCAGCAGCCAAGAAGGCGGGAGGAACTACAATGAGCAGTTCTTC. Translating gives CASSQEGGRNYNEQFF. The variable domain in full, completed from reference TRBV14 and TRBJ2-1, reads EAGVTQFPSHSVIEKGQTVTLRCDPISGHDNLYWYRRVMGKEIKFLLHFVKESKQDESGMPNNRFLAERTGGTYSTLKVQPAELEDSGVYFCASSQEGGRNYNEQFFGPGTRLTVL.

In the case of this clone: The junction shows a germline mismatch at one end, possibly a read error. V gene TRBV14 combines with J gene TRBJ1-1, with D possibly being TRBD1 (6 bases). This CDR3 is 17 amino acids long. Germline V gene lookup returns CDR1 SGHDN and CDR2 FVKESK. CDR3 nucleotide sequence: TGTGTCAGCAGCCAAGAAAGGGGGTCCGGGACAATAACTGAAGCTTTCTTT. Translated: CVSSQERGSGTITEAFF.

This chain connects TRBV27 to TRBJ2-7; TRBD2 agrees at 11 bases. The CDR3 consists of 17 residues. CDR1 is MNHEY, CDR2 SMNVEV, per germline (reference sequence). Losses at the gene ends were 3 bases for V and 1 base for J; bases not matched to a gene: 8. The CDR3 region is CASSFLPGTSGSYEQYF. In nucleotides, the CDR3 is TGTGCCAGCAGTTTCCTCCCAGGGACTAGCGGTTCCTACGAGCAGTACTTC.

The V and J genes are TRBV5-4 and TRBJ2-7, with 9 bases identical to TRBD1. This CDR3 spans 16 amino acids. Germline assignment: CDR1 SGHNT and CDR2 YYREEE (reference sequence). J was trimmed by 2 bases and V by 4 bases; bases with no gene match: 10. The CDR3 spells CASSPAPGQGAYEQYF. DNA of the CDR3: TGTGCCAGCAGCCCCGCACCGGGACAGGGTGCCTACGAGCAGTACTTC.

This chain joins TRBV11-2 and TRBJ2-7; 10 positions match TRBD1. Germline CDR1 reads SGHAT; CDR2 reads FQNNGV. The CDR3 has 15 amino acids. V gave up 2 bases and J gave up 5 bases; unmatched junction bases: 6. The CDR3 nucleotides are TGTGCCAGCAGCTTACCCGGGACAGGGGCCGACGAGCAGTACTTC. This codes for CASSLPGTGADEQYF.

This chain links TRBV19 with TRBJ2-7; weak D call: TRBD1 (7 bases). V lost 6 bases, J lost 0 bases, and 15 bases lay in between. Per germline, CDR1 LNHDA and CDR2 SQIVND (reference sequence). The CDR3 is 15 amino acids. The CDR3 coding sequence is TGTGCCAGTAGACCGAACAGGGGAGGCTCCTACGAGCAGTACTTC. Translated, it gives CASRPNRGGSYEQYF. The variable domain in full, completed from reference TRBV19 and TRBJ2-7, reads DGGITQSPKYLFRKEGQNVTLSCEQNLNHDAMYWYRQDPGQGLRLIYYSQIVNDFQKGDIAEGYSVSREKKESFPLTVTSAQKNPTAFYLCASRPNRGGSYEQYFGPGTRLTVT.

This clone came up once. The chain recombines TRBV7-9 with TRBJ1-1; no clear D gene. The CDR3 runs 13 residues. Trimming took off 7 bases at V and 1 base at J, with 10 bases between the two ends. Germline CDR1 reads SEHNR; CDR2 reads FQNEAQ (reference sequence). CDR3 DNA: TGTGCCAGCACCAAACAAGAGAACACTGAAGCTTTCTTT. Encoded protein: CASTKQENTEAFF.

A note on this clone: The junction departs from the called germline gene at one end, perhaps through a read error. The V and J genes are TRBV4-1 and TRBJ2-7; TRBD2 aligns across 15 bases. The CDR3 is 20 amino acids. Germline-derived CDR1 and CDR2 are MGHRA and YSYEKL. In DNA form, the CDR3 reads TGCGCCAGCAGTCAAGCCCCGGGGACTAGCGGGAGGCCGCTGGGATACGAGCAGTACTTC. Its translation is CASSQAPGTSGRPLGYEQYF.

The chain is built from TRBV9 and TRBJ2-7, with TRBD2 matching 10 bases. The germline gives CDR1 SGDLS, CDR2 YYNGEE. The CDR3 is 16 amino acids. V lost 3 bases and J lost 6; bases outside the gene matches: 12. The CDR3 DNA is TGTGCCAGCAGCGCCCTATCACTAGCGGGATCGTCCGAGCAGTACTTC. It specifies CASSALSLAGSSEQYF. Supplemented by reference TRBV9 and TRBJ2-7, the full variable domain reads DSGVTQTPKHLITATGQRVTLRCSPRSGDLSVYWYQQSLDQGLQFLIQYYNGEERAKGNILERFSAQQFPDLHSELNLSSLELGDSALYFCASSALSLAGSSEQYFGPGTRLTVT.

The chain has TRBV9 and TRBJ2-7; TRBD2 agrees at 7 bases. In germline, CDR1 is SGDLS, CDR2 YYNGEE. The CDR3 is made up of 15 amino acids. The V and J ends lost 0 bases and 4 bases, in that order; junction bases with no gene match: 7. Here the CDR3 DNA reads TGTGCCAGCAGCGTAGGTACTAGCGTAACGTACGAGCAGTACTTC. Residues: CASSVGTSVTYEQYF.

The CDR3 DNA reads as TGTGCCAGCAGCCAGGGACAGGGGCGGACTGAAGCTTTCTTT. It specifies CASSQGQGRTEAFF. V gene TRBV6-5 combines with J gene TRBJ1-1; 10 bases are shared with TRBD1. CDR1 is MNHEY and CDR2 is SVGAGI in the germline V gene. V trimming: 6 bases; J trimming: 5 bases; junction bases outside the gene matches: 6. The CDR3 has 14 amino acids.